The T cell receptor beta chain under discussion was sequenced for a study of shared clonotypes between healthy human individuals (TCRdb year 2020). Looking at the study overall: The cohort included three men and a couple of women between 18 and 49 years of age. For each donor, CD4 naive and CD4 memory were each run on three plates, CD8 naive on two plates, and CD8 memory on one plate. To estimate repertoire size and how much clonotype sharing occurs between individuals, the study deeply sequenced the blood TCR repertoires of 4 to 6 healthy adults. Libraries were prepared and TCR repertoires were sequenced by different laboratories using diverse techniques, in order to increase sequencing depth and limit assay-specific biases. Each donor's leukapheresis produced roughly between roughly 0.85 and 10 billion PBMCs.

Study-level results and caveats: Rarefaction of sorted-subset datasets indicated incomplete sequencing despite the large sequencing depth. Roughly 5% of naive CD4, 3.5% of naive CD8, about 2.5% of memory CD4, and around 0.42% of memory CD8 clonotypes were shared across a few donors. Larger estimated clonotype richness was generally found for naive subsets than for memory subsets. Only blood was sampled, and tissue TCR repertoires likely differ from those in blood. Higher generation probabilities were observed for clonotypes shared by all four sorted-subset donors than for non-shared clonotypes. Pairwise subsampling indicated that sequencing depth was expected to affect the degree of clonotype sharing among donors. The genetic and exposure-history diversity represented was limited by the small number of donors.

Donors were healthy HIV-negative adults with no recently reported acute infections or vaccinations. Only Caucasian adults living in Nashville, Tennessee, USA were represented among the donors. CD4+ T cells were enriched through magnetic negative selection, after which naive cells were positively selected on CD45RA and the remaining negative fraction served as the memory subset. Blood was collected by leukapheresis, and PBMCs were isolated by Ficoll-Histopaque density gradient centrifugation and then cryopreserved in liquid nitrogen vapor phase. Analytical flow cytometry was used to check the purity and quantity of every magnetically sorted T cell population. From each sorted fraction, genomic DNA was isolated and quantified by UV absorbance on a Nanodrop 2000c. Using the deep immunoSEQ assay, TCR CDR3 regions were amplified from genomic DNA by multiplex PCR. Extracted genomic DNA from each cell subset was distributed evenly across all wells of several immunoSEQ 96-well plates, and each plate was treated as a replicate. For sorted subsets, about 0.2 ug genomic DNA, equal to about 30,000 T cell genomes, was loaded into each replicate PCR. Purified libraries were quantified with a Qubit 3.0 fluorometer, sized on a Bioanalyzer 2100, and re-quantified with the KAPA Library Quantification kit. A separate single-read 150-cycle Illumina NextSeq 550 flow cell was used to sequence each immunoSEQ 96-well plate. Processing in the source paper ran as follows. Because only junctional sequences without quality scores were contained in the immunoSEQ output, filtering matching that applied to full-length reads could not be performed. Sequences were annotated with PyIR, a Python wrapper for IgBLAST v1.9, and V/J genes and CDR3 were assigned using IMGT germline references. Reads were filtered out if the reads had weak V/J assignments (E-value above 1e-6), no CDR3, stop codons, out-of-frame junctions, or ambiguous translated residues. V3J clonotypes were defined as sequences sharing an identical inferred V gene, J gene, and CDR3 amino acid sequence. Percentage overlap between repertoires was computed as shared unique clonotypes divided by the size of the smaller repertoire. RTK rarefaction, the Chao1 estimator, and Recon v2.1 estimates of unobserved clonotypes were used to assess repertoire richness. OLGA was used to compute generation probabilities for all TCRbeta clonotypes that the gDNA method yielded from four donors. What TCRdb holds here is the immuneACCESS table cut down to in-frame rearrangements. Part of the clones is not present; checked against another copy, under half of the missing clones reflect an unresolved V gene, and the others are unexplained. V and J calls and clone size come straight from that table; D and trimming were deduced from the DNA. The sample profile shows around 700,000 clones; about three quarters of them were found once. Under 2% of the sample rests with the top ten.

Via the germline V gene, CDR1 is SNHLY and CDR2 FYNNEI. The CDR3 has 15 amino acids, counting the end cysteine and phenylalanine. Only the CDR3 portion is preserved as DNA: 45 bases, with reading frame beginning at the first base. The germline V and J ends show losses of 6 bases and 0 bases respectively, and no gene match explains 4 bases of the junction. Concerning this clone: Its antigen is still unknown. Within one base of it there is no much larger clone, and no base qualities were kept.

Sequencing was performed on memory CD4+ T cells sorted from blood. The label giving this sample's cell subset or site can be read as: CD45RA-negative fraction. The sequence was obtained from a woman in her thirties in good health. This sequence uses TRBV2 and TRBJ2-2; a stretch of 7 junction bases matches TRBD1. The nucleotide sequence is TGTGCCAGCAGAGTAGACAGGGCGAACACCGGGGAGCTGTTTTTT. The translation is CASRVDRANTGELFF.